The 20 T cell receptor beta chains below were found in one sample sequenced in a study of T cell responses to AZD1222 COVID-19 vaccine. Clones were sequenced by immunoSEQ multiplex PCR, and TCRdb holds only the in-frame ones, with some missing. The repertoire holds about 14,000 clones, with 84% as singletons. Sequencing was performed on peripheral blood, taken 28 days after the second AZD1222 dose. The source is an adult who received the AZD1222 COVID-19 vaccine.

The rearrangement links TRBV2 to TRBJ1-3; 8 positions agree with TRBD1. This CDR3 spans 13 amino acids. The V gene end was trimmed by 6 bases and the J gene end by 7 bases; junction bases not matched to a gene: 5. Germline V CDR1 and CDR2: SNHLY, FYNNEI. In nucleotides, the CDR3 is TGTGCCAGCAGCCTGGACAGGGCCAACACCATATATTTT. It is translated as CASSLDRANTIYF.

V is TRBV6-6 and J is TRBJ2-7; D is tentatively TRBD1 or TRBD2 (5 bases each). Germline loops: CDR1 MNHNY, CDR2 SVGAGI (reference sequence). The CDR3 is 15 amino acids. The germline V and J ends were trimmed by 2 bases and 3 bases, with 14 bases remaining between them. Here the CDR3 reads CASSYGDPTGYEQYF. For the CDR3, the DNA is TGTGCCAGCAGTTACGGGGACCCAACGGGCTACGAGCAGTACTTC.

The V call is TRBV5-1, the J call TRBJ1-1; D is unresolved. The V end lost 0 bases, the J end lost 1 base, and 7 bases lay between the germline ends. The germline CDR1 and CDR2 sequences are SGHRS and YFSETQ. This CDR3 has 14 residues. The CDR3 DNA sequence: TGCGCCAGCAGCTTGGCACCGCCGAACACTGAAGCTTTCTTT. It specifies CASSLAPPNTEAFF.

The chain links TRBV27 to TRBJ2-7, with 9 bases lining up with TRBD1. CDR1 is MNHEY and CDR2 is SMNVEV in the germline V gene (reference sequence). This CDR3 is 15 amino acids long. The V and J ends lost 2 bases and 5 bases, in that order; junction bases with no gene match: 7. Here the CDR3 DNA reads TGTGCCAGCAGTTTAGGGACAGGGACAAGACACGAGCAGTACTTC. Translating gives CASSLGTGTRHEQYF.

The chain carries TRBV24-1 and TRBJ1-5; D remains ambiguous. Trimming cost V 6 bases and J 7 bases, with 6 bases left between them. Per the germline V gene, CDR1 is KGHDR and CDR2 is SFDVKD. CDR3 size: 11 residues. The CDR3 DNA sequence: TGTGCCACCAGTCCCCCGCAGCCCCAGCATTTT. Its translation: CATSPPQPQHF.

This chain uses TRBV19 with TRBJ2-4; 8 positions match TRBD2. Looked up from germline, CDR1 is LNHDA and CDR2 is SQIVND (reference sequence). V dropped 6 bases and J dropped 6; count of bases not matched to a gene: 13. The CDR3 extends over 16 amino acids. Here the CDR3 reads CASSRGAGAGGNIQYF. DNA for the CDR3: TGTGCCAGTAGCCGAGGTGCTGGGGCGGGAGGAAACATTCAGTACTTC.

The rearrangement uses TRBV29-1 and TRBJ1-5, with 9 bases that match TRBD1. Germline V gene data show CDR1 as SQVTM and CDR2 as ANQGSEA. V dropped 7 bases and J dropped 3; count of bases not matched to a gene: 4. The CDR3 contains 13 residues. The CDR3 bases are TGCAGCGCCGGGACAGGGAACAATCAGCCCCAGCATTTT. It encodes CSAGTGNNQPQHF.

V is TRBV5-1 and J is TRBJ2-7, with D unresolved. Germline V gene sequence: CDR1 SGHRS, CDR2 YFSETQ. V gave up 1 base and J gave up 6 bases, with 14 bases separating them. The CDR3 covers 14 residues. The CDR3 DNA is TGCGCCAGCAGCTTGTCAGTCCCCCTCGGCGAGCAGTACTTC. Translation: CASSLSVPLGEQYF.

This clone was recorded only once. The V gene is TRBV4-1, the J gene TRBJ1-2; 8 bases are shared with TRBD1. J gave up 8 bases and V 4 bases, and 15 bases lay outside the gene matches. CDR1 and CDR2 (germline): MGHRA, YSYEKL. The CDR3 consists of 16 residues. For the CDR3, the DNA is TGCGCCAGCAGCCCGATGTCTGACGGACAGGGCATCGGCTACACCTTC. The encoded protein is CASSPMSDGQGIGYTF.

The genes are TRBV12-3 or TRBV12-4 and TRBJ1-1; 7 bases map to TRBD1. CDR3 size: 13 residues. V was pared by 6 bases and J by 4 bases, with 5 bases of the junction left unmatched. The CDR3 DNA sequence: TGTGCCAGCAGAGGACAGGTGACCACTGAAGCTTTCTTT. Amino acid sequence: CASRGQVTTEAFF.

The V call is TRBV4-1, the J call TRBJ2-3, with D tentatively TRBD1 (6 bases). The CDR3 loop spans 15 amino acids. Germline V gene sequence: CDR1 MGHRA, CDR2 YSYEKL. Trimming pared 0 bases from V and 6 bases from J, leaving 13 bases between. DNA for the CDR3: TGCGCCAGCAGCCAAGAGGGGACAAAAGGTGATACGCAGTATTTT. This encodes CASSQEGTKGDTQYF.

The rearrangement joins TRBV11-2 to TRBJ2-7; no firm D call. Trimming cost V 5 bases and J 0 bases, with 11 bases left between them. CDR1 SGHAT and CDR2 FQNNGV come from the germline V gene. CDR3 length: 14 amino acids. The CDR3 is CASSPPDASYEQYF. CDR3 in DNA: TGTGCCAGCAGCCCCCCGGACGCCTCCTACGAGCAGTACTTC.

This chain connects TRBV30 to TRBJ2-2, with no clear D. The CDR3 spans 12 residues. Germline CDR1 reads GTSNPN; CDR2 reads SVGIG (reference sequence). V was cut by 2 bases and J by 6 bases, with 7 bases left in between. The CDR3 here is CAWSFVAGELFF. For the CDR3, the DNA is TGTGCCTGGAGTTTCGTGGCCGGGGAGCTGTTTTTT.

This sequence joins TRBV28 and TRBJ2-1, with D tentatively TRBD2 (5 bases). Germline values: CDR1 MDHEN, CDR2 SYDVKM. Trimming shortened V by 7 bases and J by 5 bases, and 15 bases separated the two germline ends. The CDR3 length is 14 residues. CDR3 bases: TGTGCCAGCACCTACTCTCCGGGGAACAATGAGCAGTTCTTC. Its protein product is CASTYSPGNNEQFF.

V is TRBV20-1 and J is TRBJ2-7; D unclear. Trimming cost V 4 bases and J 6 bases, with 10 bases left between them. Germline CDR1 and CDR2: DFQATT and SNEGSKA (reference sequence). The CDR3 is made up of 11 amino acids. As DNA, the CDR3 is TGCAGTGCTACTTTCATGGGCGAGCAGTACTTC. Translating gives CSATFMGEQYF.

The chain combines TRBV12-5 with TRBJ1-4; D gene ambiguous. The CDR3 sequence is 15 residues long. The ends were cut back, 0 bases at V and 8 bases at J, with 13 bases in the middle. Germline-derived CDR1 and CDR2 are LGHNT and FRNRAP. CDR3 nucleotides: TGTGCTAGTGGTTTGGTATCGGGTTACGGGGAAAAACTGTTTTTT. Its protein is CASGLVSGYGEKLFF.

The CDR3 nucleotides are TGTGCCAGTAGTGTCATACCGGGACAGGCGAATTTTGAAGCTTTCTTT. This translates into CASSVIPGQANFEAFF. The chain couples TRBV19 to TRBJ1-1; 8 bases are a match to TRBD1. This CDR3 contains 16 residues. CDR1 is LNHDA and CDR2 is SQIVND in the germline V gene (reference sequence). The ends lost 5 bases at V and 7 bases at J; junction bases unmatched: 15.

V usage is TRBV9 and J usage is TRBJ1-1, with TRBD1 matching over 8 bases. This CDR3 has 12 amino acids. CDR1 is SGDLS and CDR2 is YYNGEE in the germline V gene. The J segment lost 11 bases and the V segment lost 4 bases, leaving 7 bases of the junction unmatched. This CDR3 reads CASSSQDREAFF. CDR3 in DNA: TGTGCCAGCAGCTCACAGGACAGGGAGGCTTTCTTT. Complete variable domain (other parts from reference TRBV9 and TRBJ1-1): DSGVTQTPKHLITATGQRVTLRCSPRSGDLSVYWYQQSLDQGLQFLIQYYNGEERAKGNILERFSAQQFPDLHSELNLSSLELGDSALYFCASSSQDREAFFGQGTRLTVV.

The genes are TRBV7-3 and TRBJ1-1; a possible D gene is TRBD1 (5 bases). Germline V lookup: CDR1 SGHTA, CDR2 FQGTGA. The CDR3 length is 12 residues. V lost 4 bases, J lost 5 bases, and 8 bases lay in between. Written as DNA, the CDR3 is TGTGCCAGCAGCTATGGGGGAACTGAAGCTTTCTTT. Its protein product is CASSYGGTEAFF.

V is TRBV7-9 and J is TRBJ1-2; D perhaps matches TRBD1 (6 bases). CDR3 length: 12 residues. CDR1 and CDR2 (germline): SEHNR, FQNEAQ (reference sequence). Trimming left V 8 bases short and J 4 bases short, with 11 bases between. CDR3 region: CASANRVYGYTF. CDR3 DNA: TGTGCCAGCGCCAACAGGGTCTATGGCTACACCTTC. The complete variable domain, with remaining parts taken from reference TRBV7-9 and TRBJ1-2, reads DTGVSQNPRHKITKRGQNVTFRCDPISEHNRLYWYRQTLGQGPEFLTYFQNEAQLEKSRLLSDRFSAERPKGSFSTLEIQRTEQGDSAMYLCASANRVYGYTFGSGTRLTVV.